These 16 T cell receptor beta chains were all obtained from the same sample, sequenced in a study of OX40 agonist ivuxolimab in advanced cancers. Sequencing used immunoSEQ multiplex PCR; TCRdb keeps in-frame clones, though not all of them. The table includes 65,000 to 80,000 clones, approximately 80% detected once. This specimen consisted of CD4+ or CD8+ T cells sorted from blood, obtained in a trial of the OX40 agonist ivuxolimab. These receptors were collected from an adult with an advanced solid tumor such as melanoma, head and neck, liver or kidney cancer.

V usage is TRBV5-1 and J usage is TRBJ1-5; D not certain. Trimming took off 5 bases at V and 1 base at J, with 7 bases between the two ends. From germline, CDR1 is SGHRS and CDR2 YFSETQ. The CDR3 covers 13 residues. CDR3 sequence: CASSYDSNQPQHF. Written as DNA, the CDR3 is TGCGCCAGCAGTTATGACAGCAATCAGCCCCAGCATTTT.

At least ten counts were recorded for this clone. This sequence joins TRBV7-2 and TRBJ1-5; a possible D gene is TRBD1 (5 bases). V lost 1 base and J lost 1, with 11 bases in between. Germline CDR1 SGHTA, CDR2 FQGNSA. The CDR3 is 16 amino acids. The CDR3 DNA reads as TGTGCCAGCAGCTTAGGGAGCAGGGTGAGCAATCAGCCCCAGCATTTT. It translates to CASSLGSRVSNQPQHF.

The chain is built from TRBV30 and TRBJ2-3; 13 bases are a match to TRBD2. The V gene's germline CDR1 is GTSNPN and CDR2 SVGIG (reference sequence). Losses at the gene ends were 0 bases for V and 3 bases for J; bases not matched to a gene: 0. The CDR3 contains 15 residues. The CDR3 loop is CAWSVGLAGTDTQYF. In DNA form, the CDR3 reads TGTGCCTGGAGTGTGGGACTAGCGGGAACAGATACGCAGTATTTT. Drawing the rest from reference TRBV30 and TRBJ2-3, the complete variable domain is SQTIHQWPATLVQPVGSPLSLECTVEGTSNPNLYWYRQAAGRGLQLLFYSVGIGQISSEVPQNLSASRPQDRQFILSSKKLLLSDSGFYLCAWSVGLAGTDTQYFGPGTRLTVL.

This chain joins TRBV14 and TRBJ1-1; the D is unclear. Trimming left V 1 base short and J 5 bases short, with 5 bases between. The CDR3 has 12 residues. From germline, CDR1 is SGHDN and CDR2 FVKESK. CDR3 nucleotide sequence: TGTGCCAGCAGCCAAGGGGGTACTGAAGCTTTCTTT. Its translation: CASSQGGTEAFF.

This chain links TRBV6-5 with TRBJ1-5, with a weak D call TRBD1 (6 bases). The CDR3 extends over 15 amino acids. The germline V gene encodes CDR1 MNHEY and CDR2 SVGAGI. Between the trimmed V and J ends, which lost 5 bases and 2 bases, there was a span of 13 bases. In nucleotides, the CDR3 is TGTGCCAGCAGTGCCCGACAGGTGCGCAATCAGCCCCAGCATTTT. It encodes CASSARQVRNQPQHF.

The V gene is TRBV28, the J gene TRBJ1-5, with D uncertain. Germline V gene data show CDR1 as MDHEN and CDR2 as SYDVKM. Trimming removed 4 bases from V and 5 bases from J, with 18 bases in between. The CDR3 loop spans 16 amino acids. For the CDR3, the DNA is TGTGCCAGCAGTTACGGGCGAGGGAGGACGGATCAGCCCCAGCATTTT. Translation: CASSYGRGRTDQPQHF.

This chain uses TRBV7-9 with TRBJ2-7; 8 bases agree with TRBD1. The CDR3 contains 14 residues. CDR1 and CDR2 (germline): SEHNR, FQNEAQ (reference sequence). V gave up 4 bases and J gave up 4 bases; unmatched junction bases: 6. The CDR3 nucleotides read TGTGCCAGCAGCTCGCAGGGGGCGAGGTACGAGCAGTACTTC. As protein: CASSSQGARYEQYF.

This chain uses TRBV5-5 with TRBJ1-1; D is possibly TRBD1 (5 bases). The CDR3 covers 12 residues. The ends were cut back, 5 bases at V and 3 bases at J, with 8 bases in the middle. CDR1 is SGHKS and CDR2 is YYEKEE in the germline V gene (reference sequence). In nucleotides, the CDR3 is TGTGCCAGCAGTGTGGGACACACTGAAGCTTTCTTT. The encoded protein is CASSVGHTEAFF. Based on the CDR3 plus reference TRBV5-5 and TRBJ1-1, the full variable domain is DAGVTQSPTHLIKTRGQQVTLRCSPISGHKSVSWYQQVLGQGPQFIFQYYEKEERGRGNFPDRFSARQFPNYSSELNVNALLLGDSALYLCASSVGHTEAFFGQGTRLTVV.

In its sample, this clone was seen once. The junction departs from the called germline gene at one end, perhaps through a read error. The CDR3 here is CANSGQVATYEQYF. The CDR3 region has the DNA TGTGCCAACAGCGGGCAGGTAGCGACATACGAGCAGTACTTC. V is TRBV7-2 and J is TRBJ2-7; possibly TRBD2 for D (6 bases). CDR3 length: 14 residues. In germline, CDR1 is SGHTA, CDR2 FQGNSA.

This chain uses TRBV7-2 with TRBJ2-3; tentative D call: TRBD1 (6 bases). Trimming removed 4 bases from V and 5 bases from J, with 13 bases in between. Per germline, CDR1 SGHTA and CDR2 FQGNSA. This CDR3 is 14 amino acids long. The CDR3 DNA follows: TGTGCCAGCAGCTCACAGGGAATGGGAGATACGCAGTATTTT. Translating it yields CASSSQGMGDTQYF. The full variable domain, rest sourced from reference TRBV7-2 and TRBJ2-3, is GAGVSQSPSNKVTEKGKDVELRCDPISGHTALYWYRQSLGQGLEFLIYFQGNSAPDKSGLPSDRFSAERTGGSVSTLTIQRTQQEDSAVYLCASSSQGMGDTQYFGPGTRLTVL.

This rearrangement joins TRBV6-5 to TRBJ1-5; D might be TRBD1 (5 bases). CDR3 size: 15 residues. V shed 5 bases and J shed 6 bases, with 17 bases lying between them. CDR1 and CDR2 from the germline V gene are MNHEY and SVGAGI. CDR3 region: CASSLDAGHRQPQHF. CDR3 DNA sequence: TGTGCCAGCAGTCTGGACGCGGGGCATCGTCAGCCCCAGCATTTT.

V is TRBV5-4 and J is TRBJ1-1; 7 bases agree with TRBD1. The CDR3 totals 13 residues. J was trimmed by 7 bases and V by 4 bases; bases with no gene match: 7. The germline V gene has CDR1 SGHNT and CDR2 YYREEE (reference sequence). The DNA for the CDR3 is TGTGCCAGCAGCCCAGGACAGGAAGTTGAAGCTTTCTTT. Translation: CASSPGQEVEAFF.

J is TRBJ2-7 and V is TRBV28; 7 nucleotides match TRBD2. CDR1 is MDHEN, CDR2 SYDVKM, per germline. Trimming took 6 bases from V and 6 from J; bases not matched to a gene: 8. This CDR3 spans 13 amino acids. DNA for the CDR3: TGTGCCAGCAGATTCTTGGGAGGGAGCGAGCAGTACTTC. Translating gives CASRFLGGSEQYF.

V gene TRBV19 combines with J gene TRBJ2-1; 10 bases line up with TRBD2. CDR1 is LNHDA and CDR2 is SQIVND in the germline V gene (reference sequence). The junction had 6 bases not matched to a gene; V was cut back by 5 bases and J by 5 bases. The CDR3 consists of 15 residues. The CDR3 DNA reads TGTGCCAGTAGTGGAAGCGGGGGGGGGAACAATGAGCAGTTCTTC. Its protein product is CASSGSGGGNNEQFF.

The rearrangement uses TRBV19 and TRBJ1-6; no clear D. The germline V gene has CDR1 LNHDA and CDR2 SQIVND (reference sequence). The CDR3 runs to 13 residues. V was clipped by 0 bases and J by 9 bases, with 6 bases between them. The CDR3 DNA follows: TGTGCCAGTAGTATAGATGCTCCTTCACCCCTCCACTTT. Translated, it gives CASSIDAPSPLHF.

This rearrangement joins TRBV13 to TRBJ2-5; D perhaps matches TRBD1 (5 bases). CDR1 is PRHDT, CDR2 FYEKMQ, per germline (reference sequence). The CDR3 runs to 13 residues. As DNA, the CDR3 is TGTGCAACCCCCATTGGGCAGGGAGAGACCCAGTACTTC. This gives the protein CATPIGQGETQYF.